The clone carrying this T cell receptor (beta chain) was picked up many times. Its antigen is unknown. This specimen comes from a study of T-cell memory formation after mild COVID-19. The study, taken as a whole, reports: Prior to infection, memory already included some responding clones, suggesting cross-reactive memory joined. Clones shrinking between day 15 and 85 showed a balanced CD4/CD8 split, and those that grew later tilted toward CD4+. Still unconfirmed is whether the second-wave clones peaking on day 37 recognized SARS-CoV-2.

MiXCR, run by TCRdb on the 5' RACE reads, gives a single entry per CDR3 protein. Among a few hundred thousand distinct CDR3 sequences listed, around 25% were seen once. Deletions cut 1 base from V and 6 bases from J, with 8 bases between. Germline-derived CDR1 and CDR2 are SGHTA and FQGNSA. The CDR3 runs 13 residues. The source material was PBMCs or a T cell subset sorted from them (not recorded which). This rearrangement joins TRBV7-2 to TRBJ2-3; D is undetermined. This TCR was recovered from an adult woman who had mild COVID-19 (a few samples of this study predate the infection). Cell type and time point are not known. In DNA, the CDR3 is TGTGCCAGCAGCTTAGGTGGCCCGGATACGCAGTATTTT. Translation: CASSLGGPDTQYF.